The source of this TCR beta chain is a study of CD8 T cells in ankylosing spondylitis. Notes on the study in general: It was reported that disease-linked clones were significantly enriched in matched ankylosing spondylitis synovial fluid. CD8+ by phenotype, disease-linked clones were relatively rare in peripheral blood. Certain motif variants had earlier been reported in reactive arthritis synovial fluid and blood. Typical of ankylosing spondylitis blood, it appeared, was a TCR beta motif of seven to nine highly homologous variants.

This clonotype showed up many times. Its antigen is as yet unknown. The CDR3 runs to 17 residues. TCRdb reprocessed the 5' RACE reads via MiXCR and lists one record per CDR3 protein. The data show about 36,000 distinct CDR3 sequences, about 10% seen once. The sequence came from a male donor with ankylosing spondylitis. The sequenced sample consisted of synovial fluid, either unsorted or a sorted T cell fraction (not recorded which). This chain connects TRBV21-1 to TRBJ2-7; the table gives TRBD2 as D, unverified against the DNA. TRBV21-1 is a listed pseudogene. CDR3 sequence: CASSAHPGTSGPYEQYF. Written as DNA, the CDR3 is TGTGCCAGCAGCGCCCATCCCGGGACTAGCGGCCCCTACGAGCAGTACTTC.